A single sample gave rise to the 6 T cell receptor beta chains below, sequenced in a study of blood T cells in healthy people across ages (dated by TCRdb to 2015 to 2017). The method was 5' RACE. Sequenced on an Illumina HiSeq 2500. A second PCR of roughly 6 to 11 cycles was run with a J-beta primer mix and a sample-barcoded 5' primer. TCRdb applied fastp at Q25 and MiXCR to the public reads, then kept only in-frame beta chains. All rows with the same CDR3 protein become a single entry with the most common DNA and genes. Across this sample there are about 760,000 distinct CDR3 sequences, with about 61% seen only once. The leading ten clones occupy around 24% of the sample. The source material was blood. The receptors here all came from a man aged 40-55 years in good health.

This clonotype was seen many times. The chain uses TRBV7-2 and TRBJ2-7; the D gene could be TRBD1 or TRBD2 (5 bases each). V shed 4 bases and J shed 4 bases, with 20 bases lying between them. This CDR3 spans 16 amino acids. Looked up from germline, CDR1 is SGHTA and CDR2 is FQGNSA. In DNA, the CDR3 is TGTGCCAGCAGCTACGAAACAGGAGGAAAGGGGTACGAGCAGTACTTC. Protein product: CASSYETGGKGYEQYF. Full variable domain (remainder filled in from reference TRBV7-2 and TRBJ2-7): GAGVSQSPSNKVTEKGKDVELRCDPISGHTALYWYRQSLGQGLEFLIYFQGNSAPDKSGLPSDRFSAERTGGSVSTLTIQRTQQEDSAVYLCASSYETGGKGYEQYFGPGTRLTVT.

The chain couples TRBV20-1 to TRBJ2-7, with D possibly TRBD1 on 6 matching bases. Germline-derived CDR1 and CDR2 are DFQATT and SNEGSKA (reference sequence). This CDR3 has 14 residues. V was clipped by 6 bases and J by 5 bases, with 20 bases between them. The CDR3 nucleotides are TGCAGTGCCCAGCCAACAGGGCTAATCCACGAGCAGTACTTC. The encoded protein is CSAQPTGLIHEQYF.

This sequence joins TRBV7-2 and TRBJ2-1, with 8 positions matching TRBD2. This CDR3 spans 15 amino acids. The V gene end was trimmed by 1 base and the J gene end by 6 bases; junction bases not matched to a gene: 5. CDR1 is SGHTA, CDR2 FQGNSA, per germline. CDR3 nucleotides: TGTGCCAGCAGCTTAGGGGGACTAGTTATCAATGAGCAGTTCTTC. This codes for CASSLGGLVINEQFF.

The chain is built from TRBV7-2 and TRBJ1-4, with 8 bases identical to TRBD1. This CDR3 has 14 amino acids. Per germline, CDR1 SGHTA and CDR2 FQGNSA. V was pared by 5 bases and J by 7 bases, with 6 bases of the junction left unmatched. CDR3 coding DNA: TGTGCCAGCAGCATACAGGGGGGCGGTGAAAAACTGTTTTTT. Its translation: CASSIQGGGEKLFF.

The gene calls are TRBV12-3 or TRBV12-4 and TRBJ1-2; D perhaps matches TRBD1 (6 bases). The CDR3 has 14 amino acids. The ends were cut back, 2 bases at V and 8 bases at J, with 15 bases in the middle. The CDR3 sequence is CASSLSSGVGGYTF. CDR3 DNA sequence: TGTGCCAGCAGTTTAAGCTCAGGGGTTGGAGGCTACACCTTC.

The chain carries TRBV3-1 and TRBJ2-3, with D possibly matching TRBD1 (5 bases). Between the trimmed V and J ends, which lost 0 bases and 1 base, there was a span of 20 bases. The CDR3 covers 19 residues. Germline-derived CDR1 and CDR2 are LGHDT and YNNKEL (reference sequence). CDR3 sequence (DNA): TGTGCCAGCAGCCAAGACCCAAGGGGCCTAGAAGCTGGCACAGATACGCAGTATTTT. Protein product: CASSQDPRGLEAGTDTQYF.